This T cell receptor beta chain was identified in a study of T cell responses to AZD1222 COVID-19 vaccine. Study-wide findings and caveats: Of the AZD1222 recipients, only six were seropositive at baseline. The CD4 TCRs associated with vaccination extended across spike and predominated at 160-218 and 743-854.

The CDR3 is 15 amino acids. With V trimmed by 8 bases and J by 4 bases, 9 bases remained unmatched. Germline V gene data show CDR1 as ENHRY and CDR2 as SYGVKD. Sequencing was performed with immunoSEQ multiplex PCR; in TCRdb, only in-frame clones are kept and a portion is missing. The repertoire has 150,000 to 200,000 clones, approximately 89% of them found once; the top ten carry roughly 1.7%. Concerning this clone: Antigen unknown.

V usage is TRBV10-3 and J usage is TRBJ2-3; 10 nucleotides match TRBD2. The TCR was taken from an adult who received the AZD1222 COVID-19 vaccine. Sequencing was performed on peripheral blood, taken 28 days after the second AZD1222 dose. The CDR3 region is CAISAGGPGPDTQYF. The DNA for the CDR3 is TGTGCCATCTCAGCGGGGGGGCCGGGGCCAGATACGCAGTATTTT.